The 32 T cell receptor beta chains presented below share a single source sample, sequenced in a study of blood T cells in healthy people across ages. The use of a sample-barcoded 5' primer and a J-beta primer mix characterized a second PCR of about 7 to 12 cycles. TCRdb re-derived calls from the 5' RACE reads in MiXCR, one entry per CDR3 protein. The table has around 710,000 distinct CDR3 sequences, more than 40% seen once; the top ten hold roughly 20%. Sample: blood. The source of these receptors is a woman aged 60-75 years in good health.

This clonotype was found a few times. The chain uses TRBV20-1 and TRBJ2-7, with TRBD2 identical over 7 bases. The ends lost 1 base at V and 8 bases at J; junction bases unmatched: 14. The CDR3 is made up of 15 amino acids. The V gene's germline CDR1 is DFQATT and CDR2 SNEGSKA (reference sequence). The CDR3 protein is CSARARTSGGGKQYF. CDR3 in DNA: TGCAGTGCTAGAGCAAGGACTAGTGGGGGTGGGAAGCAGTACTTC.

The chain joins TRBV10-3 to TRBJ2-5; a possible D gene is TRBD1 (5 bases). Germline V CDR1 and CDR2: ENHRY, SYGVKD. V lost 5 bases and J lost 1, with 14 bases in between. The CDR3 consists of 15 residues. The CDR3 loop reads CAISKKGSAQETQYF. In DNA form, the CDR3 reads TGTGCCATCAGTAAGAAGGGGTCAGCCCAAGAGACCCAGTACTTC.

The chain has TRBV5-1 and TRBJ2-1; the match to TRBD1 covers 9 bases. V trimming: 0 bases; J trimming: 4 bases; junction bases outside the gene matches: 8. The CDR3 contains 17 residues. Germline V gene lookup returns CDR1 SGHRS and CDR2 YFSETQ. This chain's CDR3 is CASSLATGGLAYNEQFF. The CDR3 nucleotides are TGCGCCAGCAGCTTGGCAACAGGGGGCCTCGCGTACAATGAGCAGTTCTTC.

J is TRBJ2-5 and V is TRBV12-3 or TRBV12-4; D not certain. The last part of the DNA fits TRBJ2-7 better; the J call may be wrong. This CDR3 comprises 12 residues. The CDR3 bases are TGTGCCAGCAGGAGTGACTGGTACGAGCAGTACTTC. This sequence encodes CASRSDWYEQYF.

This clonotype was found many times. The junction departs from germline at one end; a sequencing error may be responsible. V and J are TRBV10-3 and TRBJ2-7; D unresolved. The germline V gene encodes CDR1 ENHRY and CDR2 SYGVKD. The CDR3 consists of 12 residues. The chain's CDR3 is CANSKDSYEQYF. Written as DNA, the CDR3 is TGTGCCAACAGTAAAGATTCCTACGAGCAGTACTTC.

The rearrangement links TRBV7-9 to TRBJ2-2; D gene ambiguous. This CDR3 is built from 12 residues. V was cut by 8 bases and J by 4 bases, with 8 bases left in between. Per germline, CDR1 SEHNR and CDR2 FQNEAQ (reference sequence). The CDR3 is CASGGGTGELFF. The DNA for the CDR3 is TGTGCCAGCGGCGGTGGCACCGGGGAGCTGTTTTTT.

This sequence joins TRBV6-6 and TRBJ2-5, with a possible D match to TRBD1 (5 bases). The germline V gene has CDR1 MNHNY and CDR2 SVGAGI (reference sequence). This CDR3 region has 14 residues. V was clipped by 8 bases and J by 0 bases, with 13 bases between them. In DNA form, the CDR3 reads TGTGCCAGCGGAGATGCAGGGTACCAAGAGACCCAGTACTTC. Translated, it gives CASGDAGYQETQYF.

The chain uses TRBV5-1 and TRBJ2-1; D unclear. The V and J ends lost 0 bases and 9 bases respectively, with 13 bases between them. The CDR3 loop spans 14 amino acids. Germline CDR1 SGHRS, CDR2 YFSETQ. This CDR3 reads CASSLDRVSTEQFF. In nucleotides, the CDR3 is TGCGCCAGCAGCTTGGATCGGGTGTCGACTGAGCAGTTCTTC.

DNA of the CDR3: TGTGCCAGCAGACCCGGGTCGGCGGGAGGGCCGTGGAATGAGCAGTTCTTC. This codes for CASRPGSAGGPWNEQFF. V is TRBV7-3 and J is TRBJ2-1; 9 bases are a match to TRBD2. Unmatched junction bases numbered 16, after V lost 6 bases and J lost 7 bases. CDR1 SGHTA and CDR2 FQGTGA come from the germline V gene. CDR3 length: 17 amino acids. Based on the CDR3 plus reference TRBV7-3 and TRBJ2-1, the full variable domain is GAGVSQTPSNKVTEKGKYVELRCDPISGHTALYWYRQSLGQGPEFLIYFQGTGAADDSGLPNDRFFAVRPEGSVSTLKIQRTERGDSAVYLCASRPGSAGGPWNEQFFGPGTRLTVL.

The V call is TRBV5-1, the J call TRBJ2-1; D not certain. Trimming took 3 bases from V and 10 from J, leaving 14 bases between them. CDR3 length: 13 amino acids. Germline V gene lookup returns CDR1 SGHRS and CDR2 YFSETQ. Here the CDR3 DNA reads TGCGCCAGCAGCTGGGATCGTACAAAAGAGCAGTTCTTC. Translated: CASSWDRTKEQFF.

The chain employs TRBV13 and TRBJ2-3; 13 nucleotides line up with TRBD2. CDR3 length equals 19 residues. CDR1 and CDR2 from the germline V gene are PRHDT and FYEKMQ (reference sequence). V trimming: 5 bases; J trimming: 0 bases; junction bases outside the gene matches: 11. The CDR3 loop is CASSRTSGRRSPSTDTQYF. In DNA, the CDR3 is TGTGCCAGCAGCCGGACTAGCGGGAGAAGAAGTCCTAGCACAGATACGCAGTATTTT. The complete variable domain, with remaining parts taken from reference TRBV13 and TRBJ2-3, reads AAGVIQSPRHLIKEKRETATLKCYPIPRHDTVYWYQQGPGQDPQFLISFYEKMQSDKGSIPDRFSAQQFSDYHSELNMSSLELGDSALYFCASSRTSGRRSPSTDTQYFGPGTRLTVL.

The CDR3 nucleotides read TGTGCCAGCAGTTACGCCGGGACGGGGGATTCACCCCTCCACTTT. Translation: CASSYAGTGDSPLHF. The chain has TRBV6-5 and TRBJ1-6, with D perhaps TRBD1 (5 bases). The CDR3 loop spans 15 amino acids. Germline V gene sequence: CDR1 MNHEY, CDR2 SVGAGI. V was pared by 2 bases and J by 8 bases, with 13 bases between.

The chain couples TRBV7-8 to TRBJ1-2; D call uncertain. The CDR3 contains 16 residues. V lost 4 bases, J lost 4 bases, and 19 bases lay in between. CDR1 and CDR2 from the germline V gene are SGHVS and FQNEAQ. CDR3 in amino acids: CASSSTREPIAYGYTF. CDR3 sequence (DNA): TGTGCCAGCAGCTCAACAAGGGAACCCATCGCCTATGGCTACACCTTC.

The chain's CDR3 is CASSYGGHYYEQYF. In nucleotides, the CDR3 is TGTGCCAGCAGTTACGGGGGACATTACTACGAGCAGTACTTC. The J gene is TRBJ2-7, the V gene TRBV6-5, with a possible D match to TRBD1 (6 bases). The CDR3 spans 14 residues. CDR1 MNHEY and CDR2 SVGAGI come from the germline V gene. Trimming left V 2 bases short and J 3 bases short, with 11 bases between.

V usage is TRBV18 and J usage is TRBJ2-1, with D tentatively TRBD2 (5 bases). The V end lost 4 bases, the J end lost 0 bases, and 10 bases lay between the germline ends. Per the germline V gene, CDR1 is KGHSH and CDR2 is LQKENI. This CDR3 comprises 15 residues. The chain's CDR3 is CASSHRGNSYNEQFF. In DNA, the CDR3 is TGTGCCAGCTCACACCGGGGTAACTCCTACAATGAGCAGTTCTTC.

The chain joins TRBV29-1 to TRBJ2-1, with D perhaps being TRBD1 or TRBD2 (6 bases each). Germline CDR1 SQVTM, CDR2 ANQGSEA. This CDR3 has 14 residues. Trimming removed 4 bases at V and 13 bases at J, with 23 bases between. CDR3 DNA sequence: TGCAGCGTTGTGGGGGCGGAGGGTAGGGGGACCCAGTTCTTC. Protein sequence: CSVVGAEGRGTQFF.

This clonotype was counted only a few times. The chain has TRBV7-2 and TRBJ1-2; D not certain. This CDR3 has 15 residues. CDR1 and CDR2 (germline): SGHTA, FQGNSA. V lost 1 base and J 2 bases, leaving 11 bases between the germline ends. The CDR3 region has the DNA TGTGCCAGCAGCTTAGGGGAATCTGGAAACTATGGCTACACCTTC. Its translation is CASSLGESGNYGYTF.

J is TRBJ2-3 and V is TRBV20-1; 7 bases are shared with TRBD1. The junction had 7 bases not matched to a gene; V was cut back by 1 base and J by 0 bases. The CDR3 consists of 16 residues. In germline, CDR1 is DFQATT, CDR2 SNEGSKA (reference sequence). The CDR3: CSARGYRGSSTDTQYF. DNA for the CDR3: TGCAGTGCTAGAGGTTACAGGGGTTCTAGCACAGATACGCAGTATTTT.

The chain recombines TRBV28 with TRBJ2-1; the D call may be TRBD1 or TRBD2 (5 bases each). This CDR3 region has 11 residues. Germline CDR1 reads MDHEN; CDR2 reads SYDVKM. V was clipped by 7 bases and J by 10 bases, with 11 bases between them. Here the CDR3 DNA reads TGTGCCAGCACACATCGGGGCGAGCAGTTCTTC. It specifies CASTHRGEQFF.

Here the CDR3 DNA reads TGTGCCAGCAGTAACCCCAATCTAAATTCACCCCTCCACTTT. Translating it yields CASSNPNLNSPLHF. V is TRBV27 and J is TRBJ1-6; D is ambiguous. This CDR3 region has 14 residues. The germline gives CDR1 MNHEY, CDR2 SMNVEV (reference sequence). Trimming shortened V by 5 bases and J by 7 bases, and 12 bases separated the two germline ends.

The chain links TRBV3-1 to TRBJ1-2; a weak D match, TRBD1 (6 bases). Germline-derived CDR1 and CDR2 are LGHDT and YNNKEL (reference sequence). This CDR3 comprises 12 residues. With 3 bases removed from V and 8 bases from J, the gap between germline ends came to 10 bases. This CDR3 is CASSQGARGYTF. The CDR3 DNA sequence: TGTGCCAGCAGCCAGGGGGCTCGGGGCTACACCTTC.

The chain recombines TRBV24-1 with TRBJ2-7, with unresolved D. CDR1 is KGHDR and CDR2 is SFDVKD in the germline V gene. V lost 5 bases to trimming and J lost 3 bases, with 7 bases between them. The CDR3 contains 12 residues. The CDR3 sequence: CATSGEGYEQYF. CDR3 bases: TGTGCCACCAGTGGAGAAGGCTACGAGCAGTACTTC.

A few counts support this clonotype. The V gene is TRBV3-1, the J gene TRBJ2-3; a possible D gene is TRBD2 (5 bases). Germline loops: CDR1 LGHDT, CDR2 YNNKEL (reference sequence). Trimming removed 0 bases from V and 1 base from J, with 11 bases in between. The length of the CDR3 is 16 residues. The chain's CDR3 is CASSQDVALRTDTQYF. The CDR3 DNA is TGTGCCAGCAGCCAAGATGTAGCGCTTCGCACAGATACGCAGTATTTT.

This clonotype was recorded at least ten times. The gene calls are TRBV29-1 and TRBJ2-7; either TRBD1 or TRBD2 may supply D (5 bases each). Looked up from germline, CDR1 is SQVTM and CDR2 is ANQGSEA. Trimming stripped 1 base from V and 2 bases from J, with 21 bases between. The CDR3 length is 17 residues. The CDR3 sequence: CSVEGKWESGRAYEQYF. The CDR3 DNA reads TGCAGCGTTGAAGGGAAGTGGGAGTCAGGGCGAGCCTACGAGCAGTACTTC.

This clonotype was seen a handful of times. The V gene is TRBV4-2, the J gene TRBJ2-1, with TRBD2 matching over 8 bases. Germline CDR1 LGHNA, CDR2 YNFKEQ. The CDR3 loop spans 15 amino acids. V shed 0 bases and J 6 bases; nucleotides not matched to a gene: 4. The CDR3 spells CASSQDSGVGNEQFF. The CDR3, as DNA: TGTGCCAGCAGCCAAGATAGCGGGGTTGGCAATGAGCAGTTCTTC.

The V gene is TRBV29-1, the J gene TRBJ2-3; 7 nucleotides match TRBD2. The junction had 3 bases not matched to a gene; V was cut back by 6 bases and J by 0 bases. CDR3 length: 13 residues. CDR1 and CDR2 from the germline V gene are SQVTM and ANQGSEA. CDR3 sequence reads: CSVQLASTDTQYF. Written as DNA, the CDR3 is TGCAGCGTCCAACTAGCGAGCACAGATACGCAGTATTTT.

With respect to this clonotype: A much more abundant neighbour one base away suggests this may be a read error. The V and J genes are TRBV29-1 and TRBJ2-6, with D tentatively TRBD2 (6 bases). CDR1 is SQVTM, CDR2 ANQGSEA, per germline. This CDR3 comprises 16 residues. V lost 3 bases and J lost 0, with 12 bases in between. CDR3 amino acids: CSVDGGPGSGANVLTF. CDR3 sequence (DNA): TGCAGCGTTGATGGAGGGCCGGGCTCTGGGGCCAACGTCCTGACTTTC.

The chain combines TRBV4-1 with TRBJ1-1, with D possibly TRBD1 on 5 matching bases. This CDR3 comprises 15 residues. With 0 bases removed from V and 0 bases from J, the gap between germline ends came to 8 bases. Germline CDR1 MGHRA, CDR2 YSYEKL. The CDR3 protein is CASSQEDRLNTEAFF. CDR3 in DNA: TGCGCCAGCAGCCAAGAAGACAGATTGAACACTGAAGCTTTCTTT.

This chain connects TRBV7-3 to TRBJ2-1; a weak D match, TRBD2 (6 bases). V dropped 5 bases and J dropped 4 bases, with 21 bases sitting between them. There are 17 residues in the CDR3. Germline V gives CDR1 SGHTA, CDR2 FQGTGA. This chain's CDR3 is CASSALGHGSEYNEQFF. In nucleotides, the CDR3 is TGTGCCAGCAGCGCCCTTGGTCACGGGAGTGAATACAATGAGCAGTTCTTC.

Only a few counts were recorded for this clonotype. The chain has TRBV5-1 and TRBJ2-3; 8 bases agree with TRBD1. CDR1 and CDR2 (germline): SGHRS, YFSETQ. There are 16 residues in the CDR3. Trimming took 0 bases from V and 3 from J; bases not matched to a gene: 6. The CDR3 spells CASSLAPTGVTDTQYF. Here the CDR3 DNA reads TGCGCCAGCAGCTTGGCCCCGACAGGGGTAACAGATACGCAGTATTTT. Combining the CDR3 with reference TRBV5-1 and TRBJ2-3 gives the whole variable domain KAGVTQTPRYLIKTRGQQVTLSCSPISGHRSVSWYQQTPGQGLQFLFEYFSETQRNKGNFPGRFSGRQFSNSRSEMNVSTLELGDSALYLCASSLAPTGVTDTQYFGPGTRLTVL.

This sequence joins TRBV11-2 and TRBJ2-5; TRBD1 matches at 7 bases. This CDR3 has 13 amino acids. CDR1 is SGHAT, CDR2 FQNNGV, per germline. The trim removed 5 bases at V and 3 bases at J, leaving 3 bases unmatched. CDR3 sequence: CASSQGEKETQYF. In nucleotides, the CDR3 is TGTGCCAGCAGCCAGGGGGAGAAAGAGACCCAGTACTTC.

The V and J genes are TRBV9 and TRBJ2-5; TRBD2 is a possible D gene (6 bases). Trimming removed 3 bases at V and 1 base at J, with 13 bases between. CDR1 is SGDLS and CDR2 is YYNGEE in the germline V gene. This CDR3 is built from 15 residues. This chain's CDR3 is CASSGEAGPQETQYF. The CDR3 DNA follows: TGTGCCAGCAGCGGGGAGGCCGGACCCCAAGAGACCCAGTACTTC.